This TCR beta chain comes out of a study of regulatory T cells in long-lasting Graves disease. The study, taken as a whole, reports: Persistent disease showed a preference for TRBV28, TRBJ1-2 and TRBJ2-5.

From germline, CDR1 is KGHSY and CDR2 FQNENV. The CDR3 sequence is 17 residues long. The trim removed 2 bases at V and 2 bases at J, leaving 9 bases unmatched. Time point given: newly diagnosed GD, antithyroid drugs for less than 3 months. RNA from PBMCs was the source of the TCR library. The sample holds many counts of this clonotype. Its antigen is unknown. Relying on iRepertoire HTBI primers and Arm-PCR of CDR3 regions, the team built TCR beta libraries. In the original workflow: Identification yielded some 65 TRBV and 15 or so TRBJ segments across samples. TCRdb ran MiXCR on the multiplex PCR reads and lists one entry per CDR3 protein. The V and J calls were determined by TCRdb, not by the authors. Here the sample spans approximately 540,000 distinct CDR3 sequences, about 12% being singletons. The same specimen was also included in a second study, on T cells in Graves' hyperthyroidism and ophthalmopathy. That source reports: The study based diagnoses on clinical symptoms, serum thyroxine and TRAb, thyroid ultrasound and orbital computed tomography.

This rearrangement joins TRBV16 to TRBJ2-7; 10 bases are a match to TRBD2. The specimen comprised peripheral blood mononuclear cells (PBMCs), sampled at new diagnosis, from a patient treated with antithyroid drugs. The sequence derives from a woman aged 25-40 years with Graves disease. The CDR3 region is CASSQPRTSGGPYEQYF. CDR3 nucleotides: TGTGCCAGCAGCCAACCAAGGACTAGCGGAGGACCCTACGAGCAGTACTTC. The variable domain in full, completed from reference TRBV16 and TRBJ2-7, reads GEEVAQTPKHLVRGEGQKAKLYCAPIKGHSYVFWYQQVLKNEFKFLISFQNENVFDETGMPKERFSAKCLPNSPCSLEIQATKLEDSAVYFCASSQPRTSGGPYEQYFGPGTRLTVT.